Listed below are T cell receptor beta chains from one sample, sequenced in a study of blood T cell repertoires in COVID-19. The assay was immunoSEQ multiplex PCR, and TCRdb's table has in-frame clones only and misses some. The repertoire has 40,000 or so clones, 85% of them found once; the top ten carry 5% to 6.5%. The specimen was peripheral blood. These receptors were collected from a man aged 45-65 years with active COVID-19. Each CDR3 is given without its conserved first and last residue. The D gene is left open where the match is weak. A clone size is listed for some rows: how often the clone was seen (once, few, many), or a class if it is expanded.

>TRBJ2-3|TRBV4-3|.|once
ASSQDQLARDTQY
>TRBJ2-2|TRBV5-1|TRBD1|.
ASSFQGEPGELF
>TRBJ2-6|TRBV19|TRBD1|.
ASSHPLTGTGGSGANVLT
>TRBJ2-5|TRBV6-5|.|.
ASSSPGGAQETQY
>TRBJ2-5|TRBV11-3|TRBD2|.
ASSLVAGVMGETQY
>TRBJ1-1|TRBV5-1|TRBD1|.
ASSRQGIEAF
>TRBJ2-1|TRBV15|.|.
ATSRDRAANEQF
>TRBJ2-7|TRBV19|TRBD1|.
ASSIFGTGYEQY
>TRBJ2-5|TRBV7-2|.|once
ASSFSQETQY
>TRBJ2-7|TRBV5-6|TRBD1|.
ASSLGAGGEQY
>TRBJ2-7|TRBV2|TRBD1|.
ASRKQGVYEQY
>TRBJ2-2|TRBV3-1/TRBV3-2|TRBD2|few
ASSHGGGGTGELF
>TRBJ2-1|TRBV4-3|.|.
ASSQAGSSYNEQF
>TRBJ1-2|TRBV27|.|.
ASSLSGAKGYT
>TRBJ1-1|TRBV7-2|TRBD1|.
ASSLSTGRQYVF
>TRBJ2-2|TRBV18|.|.
ASSFKSHGGNTGELF
>TRBJ2-1|TRBV6-4|TRBD2|.
ASSDGRGDYNEQF
>TRBJ1-1|TRBV11-3|.|few
ASSSLTIQGTEAF
>TRBJ1-1|TRBV5-1|TRBD1|.
ASSSRTGRNTEAF
>TRBJ2-1|TRBV7-2|TRBD1|.
ASSPGQSSNEQF
>TRBJ2-5|TRBV5-1|TRBD1|.
ASSLVGTEETQY
>TRBJ2-7|TRBV6-4|.|.
ASSGLRIMGGLDIYEQY
>TRBJ2-2|TRBV5-4|TRBD1|.
ASSLVGTGGTGELF
>TRBJ2-3|TRBV27|TRBD2|.
ASSLSPASGVLTDTQY
>TRBJ2-5|TRBV6-6|.|.
ASSRDLAETQY
>TRBJ1-1|TRBV5-5|.|few
ASSLGGVISTEAF
>TRBJ2-5|TRBV27|.|.
ASSPYSPNQETQY
>TRBJ2-3|TRBV5-1|.|.
ASSFSGTSTDTQY
>TRBJ1-6|TRBV21-1|.|.
ASSKENRGHPDWNYNSPLH
>TRBJ2-7|TRBV9|.|.
ASSATDGVAYEQY
>TRBJ1-6|TRBV7-2|TRBD1|.
ASSDQGAGNSPLH
>TRBJ1-1|TRBV10-3|.|.
AISEGGLLNTEAF
>TRBJ1-2|TRBV18|.|few
ASSATPSGGYT
>TRBJ2-2|TRBV11-2|.|.
ASSQAYYTGELF
>TRBJ2-1|TRBV7-8|.|.
ASSGGTGAPYNEQF
>TRBJ2-3|TRBV19|.|once
ASTPGGSGTTDTQY
>TRBJ1-2|TRBV3-1/TRBV3-2|TRBD1|.
ASSLQWGQTYGYT
>TRBJ1-2|TRBV5-5|TRBD1|.
ASSLGTGVGGYT
>TRBJ2-7|TRBV6-2/TRBV6-3|TRBD2|once
ASSPRLAGGPYEQY
>TRBJ2-1|TRBV20-1|.|few
SARLLEQF
>TRBJ2-7|TRBV3-1/TRBV3-2|TRBD1|.
ASSQDLHGTGLDEQY
>TRBJ1-2|TRBV12-3/TRBV12-4|.|few
ASRPTAIYGYT
>TRBJ2-1|TRBV7-8|.|.
ASSLGRQAFYNEQF
>TRBJ1-2|TRBV12-3/TRBV12-4|TRBD1|.
ASSLGTGYGYT
>TRBJ1-3|TRBV6-6|.|once
ASSSATVLSGNTIY
>TRBJ1-2|TRBV28|.|few
ASSLKADYGYT
>TRBJ1-2|TRBV5-1|.|.
ASSWEDRRGYT
>TRBJ1-2|TRBV24-1|TRBD1|.
ATAGQDYGYT
>TRBJ2-1|TRBV6-5|.|.
ASSYSGLADYNEQF
>TRBJ2-7|TRBV18|.|.
ASSRPRQDSYEQY
>TRBJ1-4|TRBV5-6|.|.
ASSVQNEKLF
>TRBJ2-7|TRBV10-1|TRBD1|.
ASIESLTGAPYEQY
>TRBJ2-1|TRBV19|TRBD2|.
ASSPGASGSKYEQF
>TRBJ2-7|TRBV29-1|TRBD1|.
SASGQGDYEQY
>TRBJ2-2|TRBV4-3|TRBD1|.
ASSRDREGTGELF